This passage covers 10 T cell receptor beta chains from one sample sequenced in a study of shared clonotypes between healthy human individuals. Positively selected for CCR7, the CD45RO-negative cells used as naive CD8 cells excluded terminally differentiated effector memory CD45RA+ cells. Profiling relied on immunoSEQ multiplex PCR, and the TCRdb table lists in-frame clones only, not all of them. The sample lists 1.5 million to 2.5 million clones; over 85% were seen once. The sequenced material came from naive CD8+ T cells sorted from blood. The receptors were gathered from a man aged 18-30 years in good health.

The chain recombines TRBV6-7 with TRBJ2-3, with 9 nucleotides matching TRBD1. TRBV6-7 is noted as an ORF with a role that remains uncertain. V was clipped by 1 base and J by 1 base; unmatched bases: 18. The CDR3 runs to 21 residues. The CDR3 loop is CASSYFPGTGHWDNGTDTQYF. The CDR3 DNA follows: TGTGCCAGCAGTTACTTTCCCGGGACAGGGCACTGGGATAATGGCACAGATACGCAGTATTTT.

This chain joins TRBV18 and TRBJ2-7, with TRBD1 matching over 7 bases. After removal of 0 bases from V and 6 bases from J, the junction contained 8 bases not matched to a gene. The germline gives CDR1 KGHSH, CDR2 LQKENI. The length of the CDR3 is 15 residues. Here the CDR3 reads CASSPPPGQKVEQYF. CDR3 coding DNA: TGTGCCAGCTCACCACCGCCGGGACAGAAGGTCGAGCAGTACTTC.

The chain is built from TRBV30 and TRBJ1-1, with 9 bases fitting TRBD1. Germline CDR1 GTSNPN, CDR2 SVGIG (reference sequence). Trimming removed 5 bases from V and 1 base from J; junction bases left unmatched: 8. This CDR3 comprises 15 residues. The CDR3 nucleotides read TGTGCCTGGGGACCACAGGGGGCCGGGAACACTGAAGCTTTCTTT. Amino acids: CAWGPQGAGNTEAFF.

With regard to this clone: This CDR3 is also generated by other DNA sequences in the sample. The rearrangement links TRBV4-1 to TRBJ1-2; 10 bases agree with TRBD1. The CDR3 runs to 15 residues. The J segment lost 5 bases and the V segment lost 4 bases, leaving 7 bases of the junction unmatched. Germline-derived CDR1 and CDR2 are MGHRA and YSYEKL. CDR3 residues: CASSPRQGAGYGYTF. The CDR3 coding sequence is TGCGCCAGCAGCCCAAGACAGGGGGCAGGTTATGGCTACACCTTC.

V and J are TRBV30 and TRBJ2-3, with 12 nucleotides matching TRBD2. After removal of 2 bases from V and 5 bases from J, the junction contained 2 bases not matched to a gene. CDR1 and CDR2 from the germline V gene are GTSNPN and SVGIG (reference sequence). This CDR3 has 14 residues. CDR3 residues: CAWSPGLAGDTQYF. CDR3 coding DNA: TGTGCCTGGAGTCCGGGACTAGCGGGAGATACGCAGTATTTT.

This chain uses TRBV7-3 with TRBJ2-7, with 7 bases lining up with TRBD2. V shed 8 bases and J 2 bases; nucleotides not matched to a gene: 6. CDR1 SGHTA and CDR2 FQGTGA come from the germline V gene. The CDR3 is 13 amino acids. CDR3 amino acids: CASGEGPAYEQYF. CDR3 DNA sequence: TGTGCCAGCGGGGAGGGGCCCGCCTACGAGCAGTACTTC.

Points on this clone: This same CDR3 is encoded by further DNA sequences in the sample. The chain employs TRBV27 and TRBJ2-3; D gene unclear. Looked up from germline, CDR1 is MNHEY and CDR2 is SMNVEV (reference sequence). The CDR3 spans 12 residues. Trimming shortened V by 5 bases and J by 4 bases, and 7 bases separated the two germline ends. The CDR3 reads CASSPSADTQYF. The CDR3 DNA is TGTGCCAGCAGTCCCTCCGCAGATACGCAGTATTTT.

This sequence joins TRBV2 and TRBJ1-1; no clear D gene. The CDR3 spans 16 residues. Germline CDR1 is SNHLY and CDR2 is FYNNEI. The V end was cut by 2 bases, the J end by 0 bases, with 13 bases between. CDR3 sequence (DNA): TGTGCCAGCAGTGAAACCCAGGTATCCTTGAACACTGAAGCTTTCTTT. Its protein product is CASSETQVSLNTEAFF.

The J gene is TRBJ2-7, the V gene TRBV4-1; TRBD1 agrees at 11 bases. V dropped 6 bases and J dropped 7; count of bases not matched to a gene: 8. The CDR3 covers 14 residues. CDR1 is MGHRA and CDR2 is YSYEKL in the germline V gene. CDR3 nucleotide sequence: TGCGCCAGCAGTCTTATAGGGACAGGGGGTGAGCAGTACTTC. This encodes CASSLIGTGGEQYF.

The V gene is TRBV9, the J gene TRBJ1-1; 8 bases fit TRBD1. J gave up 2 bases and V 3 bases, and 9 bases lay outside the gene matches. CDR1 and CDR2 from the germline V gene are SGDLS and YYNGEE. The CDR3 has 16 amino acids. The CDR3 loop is CASSADSGTGNTEAFF. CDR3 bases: TGTGCCAGCAGCGCGGACTCCGGGACAGGCAACACTGAAGCTTTCTTT.